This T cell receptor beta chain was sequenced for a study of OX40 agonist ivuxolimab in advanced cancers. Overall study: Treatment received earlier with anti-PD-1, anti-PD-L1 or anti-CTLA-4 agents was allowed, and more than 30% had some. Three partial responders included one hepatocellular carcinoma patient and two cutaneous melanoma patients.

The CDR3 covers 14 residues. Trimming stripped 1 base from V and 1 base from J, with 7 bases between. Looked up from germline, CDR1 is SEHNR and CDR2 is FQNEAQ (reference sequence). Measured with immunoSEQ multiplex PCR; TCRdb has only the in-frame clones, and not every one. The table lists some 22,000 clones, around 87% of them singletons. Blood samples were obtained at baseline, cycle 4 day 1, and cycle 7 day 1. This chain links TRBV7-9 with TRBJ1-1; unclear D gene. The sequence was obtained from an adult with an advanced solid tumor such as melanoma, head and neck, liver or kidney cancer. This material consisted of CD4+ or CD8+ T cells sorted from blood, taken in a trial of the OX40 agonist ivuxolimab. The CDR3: CASSLGRKNTEAFF. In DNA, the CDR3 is TGTGCCAGCAGCTTAGGACGGAAGAACACTGAAGCTTTCTTT.